Below, one T cell receptor beta chain is given with its context. TCRdb re-called the 5' RACE reads with MiXCR, one entry per CDR3 protein. Here the sample spans about 60,000 distinct CDR3 sequences, over 7.5% being singletons. The CDR3 runs 15 residues. The ends lost 10 bases at V and 1 base at J; junction bases unmatched: 8. Germline assignment: CDR1 LGHDT and CDR2 YNNKEL (reference sequence). This specimen belongs to a study of early T cells in non-severe SARS-CoV-2 infection. As for the study in general: Sequencing targeted bulk RNA from unsorted whole blood, leaving chains unpaired.

The sequenced sample consisted of whole blood. The sequence was collected from an adult who was a healthcare worker with PCR-confirmed SARS-CoV-2 infection or an uninfected control (not recorded which). The rearrangement links TRBV3-1 to TRBJ2-3; 10 positions match TRBD2. Written as DNA, the CDR3 is TGTGCCACTCGGGCCGGGACTAGCGGCACAGATACGCAGTATTTT. Its protein is CATRAGTSGTDTQYF.